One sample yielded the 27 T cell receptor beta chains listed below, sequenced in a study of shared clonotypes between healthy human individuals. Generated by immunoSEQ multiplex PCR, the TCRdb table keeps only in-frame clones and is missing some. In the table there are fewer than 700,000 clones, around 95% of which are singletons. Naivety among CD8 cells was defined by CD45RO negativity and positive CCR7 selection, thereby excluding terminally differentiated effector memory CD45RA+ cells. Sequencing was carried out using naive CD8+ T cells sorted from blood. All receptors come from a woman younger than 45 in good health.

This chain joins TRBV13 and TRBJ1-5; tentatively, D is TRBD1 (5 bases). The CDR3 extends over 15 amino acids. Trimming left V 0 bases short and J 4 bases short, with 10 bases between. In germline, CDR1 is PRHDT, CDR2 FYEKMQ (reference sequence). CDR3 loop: CASSLGVAGNQPQHF. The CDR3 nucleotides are TGTGCCAGCAGCTTAGGTGTAGCAGGGAATCAGCCCCAGCATTTT.

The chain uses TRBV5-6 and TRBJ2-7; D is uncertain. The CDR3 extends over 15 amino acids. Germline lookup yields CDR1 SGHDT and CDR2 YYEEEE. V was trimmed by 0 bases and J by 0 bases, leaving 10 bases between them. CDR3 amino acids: CASSLARDNSYEQYF. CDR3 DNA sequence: TGTGCCAGCAGCTTGGCCAGAGACAACTCCTACGAGCAGTACTTC. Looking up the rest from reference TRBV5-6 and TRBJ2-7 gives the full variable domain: DAGVTQSPTHLIKTRGQQVTLRCSPKSGHDTVSWYQQALGQGPQFIFQYYEEEERQRGNFPDRFSGHQFPNYSSELNVNALLLGDSALYLCASSLARDNSYEQYFGPGTRLTVT.

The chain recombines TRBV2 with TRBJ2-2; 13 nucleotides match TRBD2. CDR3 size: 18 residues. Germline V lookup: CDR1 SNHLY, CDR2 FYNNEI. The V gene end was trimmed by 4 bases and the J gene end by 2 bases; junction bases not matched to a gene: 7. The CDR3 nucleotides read TGTGCCAGCAGTGGACTAGCGGGAGGAACACGAAACACCGGGGAGCTGTTTTTT. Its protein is CASSGLAGGTRNTGELFF. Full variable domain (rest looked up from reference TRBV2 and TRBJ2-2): EPEVTQTPSHQVTQMGQEVILRCVPISNHLYFYWYRQILGQKVEFLVSFYNNEISEKSEIFDDQFSVERPDGSNFTLKIRSTKLEDSAMYFCASSGLAGGTRNTGELFFGEGSRLTVL.

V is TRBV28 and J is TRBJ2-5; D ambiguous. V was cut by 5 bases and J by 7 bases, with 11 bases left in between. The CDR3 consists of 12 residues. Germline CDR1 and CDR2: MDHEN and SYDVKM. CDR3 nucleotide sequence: TGTGCCAGCAGTCCGGCCTCGGGGACCCAGTACTTC. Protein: CASSPASGTQYF.

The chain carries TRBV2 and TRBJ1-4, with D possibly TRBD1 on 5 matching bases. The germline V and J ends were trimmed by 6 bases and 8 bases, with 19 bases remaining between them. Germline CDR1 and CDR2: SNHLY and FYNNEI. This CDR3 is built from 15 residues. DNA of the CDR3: TGTGCCAGCAGGTATCCGGCCTTCAGGGACGAAAAACTGTTTTTT. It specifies CASRYPAFRDEKLFF.

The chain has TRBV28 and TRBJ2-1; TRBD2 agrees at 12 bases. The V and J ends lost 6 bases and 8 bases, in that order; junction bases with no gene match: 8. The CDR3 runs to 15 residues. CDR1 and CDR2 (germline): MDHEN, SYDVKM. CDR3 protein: CASRTTSGSIYEQFF. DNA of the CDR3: TGTGCCAGCAGAACGACTAGCGGGAGTATCTATGAGCAGTTCTTC.

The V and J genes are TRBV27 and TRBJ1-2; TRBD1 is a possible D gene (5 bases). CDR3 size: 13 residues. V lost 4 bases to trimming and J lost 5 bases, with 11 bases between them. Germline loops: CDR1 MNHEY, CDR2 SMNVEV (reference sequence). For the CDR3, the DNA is TGTGCCAGCAGTTCACCAGGGTGGTATGGCTACACCTTC. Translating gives CASSSPGWYGYTF.

CDR3 nucleotide sequence: TGCGCCAGCAGCTTCCCAGGGAACTCCCCCGAGCAGTACTTC. Translating gives CASSFPGNSPEQYF. This rearrangement joins TRBV5-1 to TRBJ2-7; tentatively, D is TRBD1 (5 bases). V lost 2 bases and J 6 bases, leaving 15 bases between the germline ends. Germline lookup yields CDR1 SGHRS and CDR2 YFSETQ. This CDR3 is 14 amino acids long.

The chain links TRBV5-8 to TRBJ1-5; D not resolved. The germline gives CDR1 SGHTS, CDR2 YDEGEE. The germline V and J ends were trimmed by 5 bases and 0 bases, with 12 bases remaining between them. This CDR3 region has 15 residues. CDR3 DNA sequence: TGTGCCAGCAGGGGAGGGTCCTCTAGCAATCAGCCCCAGCATTTT. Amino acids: CASRGGSSSNQPQHF.

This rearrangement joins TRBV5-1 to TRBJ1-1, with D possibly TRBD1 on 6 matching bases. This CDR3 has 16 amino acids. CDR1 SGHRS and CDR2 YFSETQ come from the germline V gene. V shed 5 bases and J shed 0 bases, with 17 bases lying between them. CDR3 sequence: CASRVRPGEMNTEAFF. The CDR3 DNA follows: TGCGCCAGCAGGGTGAGACCAGGGGAAATGAACACTGAAGCTTTCTTT.

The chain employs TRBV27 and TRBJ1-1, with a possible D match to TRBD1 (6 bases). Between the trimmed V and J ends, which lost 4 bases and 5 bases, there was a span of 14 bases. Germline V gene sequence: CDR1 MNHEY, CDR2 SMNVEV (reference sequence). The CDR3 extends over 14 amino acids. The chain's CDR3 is CASSWGLGETEAFF. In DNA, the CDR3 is TGTGCCAGCAGTTGGGGGCTTGGGGAGACTGAAGCTTTCTTT.

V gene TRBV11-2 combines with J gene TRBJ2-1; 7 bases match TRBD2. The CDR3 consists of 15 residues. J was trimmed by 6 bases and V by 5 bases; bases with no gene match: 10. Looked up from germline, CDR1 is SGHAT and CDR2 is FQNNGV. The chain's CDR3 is CASSTTSSTFNEQFF. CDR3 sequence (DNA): TGTGCCAGCAGCACGACTAGCAGCACTTTCAATGAGCAGTTCTTC.

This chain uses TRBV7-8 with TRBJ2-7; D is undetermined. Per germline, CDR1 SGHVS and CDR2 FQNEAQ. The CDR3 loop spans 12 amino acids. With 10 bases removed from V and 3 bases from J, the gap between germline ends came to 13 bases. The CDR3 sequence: CATHGPFYEQYF. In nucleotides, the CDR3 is TGTGCCACCCACGGGCCATTCTACGAGCAGTACTTC.

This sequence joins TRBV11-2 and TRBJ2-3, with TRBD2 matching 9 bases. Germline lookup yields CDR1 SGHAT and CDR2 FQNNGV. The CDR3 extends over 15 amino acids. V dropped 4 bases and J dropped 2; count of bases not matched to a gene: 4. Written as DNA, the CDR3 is TGTGCCAGCAGCTCCGGGACTAGCATCACAGATACGCAGTATTTT. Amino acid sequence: CASSSGTSITDTQYF.

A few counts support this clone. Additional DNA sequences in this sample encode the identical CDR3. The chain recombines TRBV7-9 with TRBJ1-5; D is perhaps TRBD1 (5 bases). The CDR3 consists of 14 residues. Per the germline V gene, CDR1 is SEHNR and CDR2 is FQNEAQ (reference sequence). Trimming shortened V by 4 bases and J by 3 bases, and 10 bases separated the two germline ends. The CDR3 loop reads CASSSGGINQPQHF. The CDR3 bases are TGTGCCAGCAGCTCGGGGGGGATCAATCAGCCCCAGCATTTT.

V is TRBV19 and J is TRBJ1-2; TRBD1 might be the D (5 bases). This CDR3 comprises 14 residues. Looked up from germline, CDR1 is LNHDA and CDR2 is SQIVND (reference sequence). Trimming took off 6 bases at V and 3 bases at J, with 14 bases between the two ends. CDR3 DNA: TGTGCCAGTAGATATCTCCGGGGGGACTATGGCTACACCTTC. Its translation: CASRYLRGDYGYTF.

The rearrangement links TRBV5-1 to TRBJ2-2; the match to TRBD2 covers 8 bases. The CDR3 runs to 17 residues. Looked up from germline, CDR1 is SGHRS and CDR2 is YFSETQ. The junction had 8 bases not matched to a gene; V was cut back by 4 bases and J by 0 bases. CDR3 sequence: CASSGFLAGTNTGELFF. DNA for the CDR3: TGCGCCAGCAGCGGCTTTCTAGCGGGCACGAACACCGGGGAGCTGTTTTTT.

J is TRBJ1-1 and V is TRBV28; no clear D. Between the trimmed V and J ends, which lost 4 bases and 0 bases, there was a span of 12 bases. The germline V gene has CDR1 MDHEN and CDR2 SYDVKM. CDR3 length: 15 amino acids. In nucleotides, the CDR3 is TGTGCCAGCAGTTCCCTCGACGCCCTGAACACTGAAGCTTTCTTT. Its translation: CASSSLDALNTEAFF.

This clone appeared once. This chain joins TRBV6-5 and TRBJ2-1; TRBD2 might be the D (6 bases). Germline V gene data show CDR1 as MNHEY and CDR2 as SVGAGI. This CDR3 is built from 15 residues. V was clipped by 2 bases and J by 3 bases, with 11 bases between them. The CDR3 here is CASSYGAGLYNEQFF. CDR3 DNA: TGTGCCAGCAGTTACGGGGCGGGGCTCTACAATGAGCAGTTCTTC.

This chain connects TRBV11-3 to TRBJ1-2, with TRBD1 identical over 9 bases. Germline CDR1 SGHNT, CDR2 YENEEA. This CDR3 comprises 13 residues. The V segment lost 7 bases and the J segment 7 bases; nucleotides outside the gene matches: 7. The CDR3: CASTKGQGCGYTF. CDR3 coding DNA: TGTGCCAGCACCAAAGGACAGGGGTGTGGCTACACCTTC.

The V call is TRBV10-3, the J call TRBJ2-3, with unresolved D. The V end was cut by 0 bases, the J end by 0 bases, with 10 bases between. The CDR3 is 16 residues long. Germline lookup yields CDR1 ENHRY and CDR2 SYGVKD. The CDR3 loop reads CAISESGPSSTDTQYF. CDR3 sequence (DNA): TGTGCCATCAGTGAGTCGGGCCCATCTAGCACAGATACGCAGTATTTT.

CDR3 region: CASSTPTGGDQPQHF. The DNA for the CDR3 is TGTGCCAGTAGTACTCCGACAGGGGGGGATCAGCCCCAGCATTTT. V usage is TRBV19 and J usage is TRBJ1-5; 9 positions match TRBD1. Germline V gene lookup returns CDR1 LNHDA and CDR2 SQIVND (reference sequence). J was trimmed by 5 bases and V by 4 bases; bases with no gene match: 6. CDR3 length: 15 amino acids.

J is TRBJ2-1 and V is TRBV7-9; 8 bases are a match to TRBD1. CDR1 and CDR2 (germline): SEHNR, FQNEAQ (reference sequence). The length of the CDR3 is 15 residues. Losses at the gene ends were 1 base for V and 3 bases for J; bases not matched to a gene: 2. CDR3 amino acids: CASSLGTGIYNEQFF. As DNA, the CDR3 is TGTGCCAGCAGCTTAGGGACAGGGATCTACAATGAGCAGTTCTTC.

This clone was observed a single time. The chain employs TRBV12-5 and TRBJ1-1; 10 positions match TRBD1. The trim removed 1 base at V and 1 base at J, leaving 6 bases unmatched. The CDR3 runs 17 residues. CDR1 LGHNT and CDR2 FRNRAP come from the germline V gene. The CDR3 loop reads CASGLAGDRGRNTEAFF. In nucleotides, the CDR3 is TGTGCTAGTGGTTTGGCTGGGGACAGGGGCCGGAACACTGAAGCTTTCTTT.

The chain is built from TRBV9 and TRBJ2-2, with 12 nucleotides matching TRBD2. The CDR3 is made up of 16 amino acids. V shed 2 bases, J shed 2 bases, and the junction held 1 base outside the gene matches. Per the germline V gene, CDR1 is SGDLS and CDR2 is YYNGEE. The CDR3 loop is CASSVTSGSNTGELFF. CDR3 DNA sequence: TGTGCCAGCAGCGTGACTAGCGGGAGTAACACCGGGGAGCTGTTTTTT. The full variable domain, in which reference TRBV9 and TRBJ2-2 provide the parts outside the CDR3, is DSGVTQTPKHLITATGQRVTLRCSPRSGDLSVYWYQQSLDQGLQFLIQYYNGEERAKGNILERFSAQQFPDLHSELNLSSLELGDSALYFCASSVTSGSNTGELFFGEGSRLTVL.

The CDR3 sequence is CASSPSTGRYYEQYF. The CDR3 coding sequence is TGTGCCAGCAGTCCGTCGACAGGGCGGTACTACGAGCAGTACTTC. The chain carries TRBV28 and TRBJ2-7, with 7 bases lining up with TRBD1. V trimming: 5 bases; J trimming: 3 bases; junction bases outside the gene matches: 10. The CDR3 has 15 residues. Germline CDR1 MDHEN, CDR2 SYDVKM.

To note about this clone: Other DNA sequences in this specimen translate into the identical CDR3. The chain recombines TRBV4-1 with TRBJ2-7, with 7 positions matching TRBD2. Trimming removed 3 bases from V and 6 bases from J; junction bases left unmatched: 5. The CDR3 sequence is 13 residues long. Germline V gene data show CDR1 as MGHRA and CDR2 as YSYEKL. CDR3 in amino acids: CASSHGGGGEQYF. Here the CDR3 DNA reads TGCGCCAGCAGCCATGGTGGGGGGGGCGAGCAGTACTTC.